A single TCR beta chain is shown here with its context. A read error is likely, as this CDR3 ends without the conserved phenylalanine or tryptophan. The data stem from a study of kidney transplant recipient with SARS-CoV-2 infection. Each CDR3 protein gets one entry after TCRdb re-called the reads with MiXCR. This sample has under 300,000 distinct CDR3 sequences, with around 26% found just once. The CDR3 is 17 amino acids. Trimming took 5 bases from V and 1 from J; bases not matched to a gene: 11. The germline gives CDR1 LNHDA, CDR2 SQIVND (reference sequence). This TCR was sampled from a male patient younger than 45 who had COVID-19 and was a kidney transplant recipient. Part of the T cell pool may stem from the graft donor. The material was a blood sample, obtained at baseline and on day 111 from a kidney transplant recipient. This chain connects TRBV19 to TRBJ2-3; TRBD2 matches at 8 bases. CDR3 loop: CASSRGISGRGTDTQYL. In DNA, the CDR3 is TGTGCCAGTAGTCGGGGGATAAGCGGGAGAGGCACAGATACGCAGTATCTT.